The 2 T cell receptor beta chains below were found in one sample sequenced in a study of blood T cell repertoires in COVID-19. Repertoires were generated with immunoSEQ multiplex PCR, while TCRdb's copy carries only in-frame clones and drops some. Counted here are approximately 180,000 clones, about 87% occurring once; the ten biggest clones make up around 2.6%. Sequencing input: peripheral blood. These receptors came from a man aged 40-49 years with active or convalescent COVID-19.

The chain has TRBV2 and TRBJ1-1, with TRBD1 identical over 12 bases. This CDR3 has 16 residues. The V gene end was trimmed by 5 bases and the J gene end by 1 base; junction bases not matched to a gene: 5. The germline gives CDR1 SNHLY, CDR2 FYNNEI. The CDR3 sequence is CASSRDRGRRNTEAFF. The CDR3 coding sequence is TGTGCCAGCAGTCGGGACAGGGGGCGGAGGAACACTGAAGCTTTCTTT.

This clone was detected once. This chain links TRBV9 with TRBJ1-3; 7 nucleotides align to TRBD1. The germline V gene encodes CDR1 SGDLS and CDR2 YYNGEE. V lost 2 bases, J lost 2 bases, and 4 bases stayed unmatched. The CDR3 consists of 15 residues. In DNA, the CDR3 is TGTGCCAGCAGCGTCCAGACAGGGACTGGAAACACCATATATTTT. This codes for CASSVQTGTGNTIYF.